This TCR beta chain comes out of a study of cytomegalovirus exposure and HLA in healthy donors. In germline, CDR1 is LNHDA, CDR2 SQIVND (reference sequence). V was pared by 5 bases and J by 2 bases, with 6 bases of the junction left unmatched. CDR3 length: 14 residues. Primers included in the PCR were 60 Vbeta and 13 Jbeta primers. Generated by immunoSEQ multiplex PCR, the TCRdb table keeps only in-frame clones and is missing some. This table has approximately 100,000 clones, around two thirds appearing once. This clone was observed a handful of times. The chain has TRBV19 and TRBJ2-7; 7 positions agree with TRBD1. The sample consisted of PBMCs. This receptor was taken from a human donor in good health. For the CDR3, the DNA is TGTGCCAGTAGTTTCGGGGACAGCACCTACGAGCAGTACTTC. Its translation is CASSFGDSTYEQYF.